The present T cell receptor (beta chain) was sequenced within a study of T-cell reconstitution after alpha-beta-depleted transplantation in children. The V gene lost 0 bases and the J gene lost 2 bases, with 10 bases spanning the gap. From germline, CDR1 is LGHDT and CDR2 YNNKEL (reference sequence). This CDR3 region has 15 residues. During its preparation, the TCRbeta library received unique molecular identifiers. A single record per CDR3 protein comes from TCRdb applying MiXCR to the PCR reads. The profile shows about 690,000 distinct CDR3 sequences, approximately 17% of them singletons. This rearrangement joins TRBV3-1 to TRBJ2-5; D unclear. The sequence derives from a human donor who donated a stem cell graft to a child with acute myeloid leukemia. The sequencing used PBMCs from the stem cell graft donor, collected from the stem cell graft. The CDR3 loop is CASSQDTVAQETQYF. The CDR3 DNA is TGTGCCAGCAGCCAAGATACGGTAGCTCAAGAGACCCAGTACTTC.